In this sample, the clone carrying this T cell receptor beta chain turned up many times. Stated time point: pre-sensitization, week 0. Indicated treatment: therapeutic diphenylcyclopropenone sensitization with weekly scalp DPC. This entry is derived from a study of human T cells and chemical hapten exposure. J gave up 6 bases and V 5 bases, and 14 bases lay outside the gene matches. The V gene's germline CDR1 is SGHTA and CDR2 FQGNSA. The CDR3 runs to 17 residues. TCRdb analysed the RACE reads with MiXCR anew, one entry per CDR3 protein. The sample holds more than 300,000 distinct CDR3 sequences, roughly 6% seen once.

The material was whole blood, obtained in connection with sensitization to the hapten diphenylcyclopropenone (DPC). The TCR comes from a woman under 30 with alopecia areata. Some clones in this sample may be carry-over from other donors' samples. This chain joins TRBV7-2 and TRBJ2-2, with 8 bases lining up with TRBD1. The CDR3 loop is CASSRIGGTGGAGELFF. The DNA for the CDR3 is TGTGCCAGCAGCCGCATTGGTGGGACAGGCGGCGCCGGGGAGCTGTTTTTT.